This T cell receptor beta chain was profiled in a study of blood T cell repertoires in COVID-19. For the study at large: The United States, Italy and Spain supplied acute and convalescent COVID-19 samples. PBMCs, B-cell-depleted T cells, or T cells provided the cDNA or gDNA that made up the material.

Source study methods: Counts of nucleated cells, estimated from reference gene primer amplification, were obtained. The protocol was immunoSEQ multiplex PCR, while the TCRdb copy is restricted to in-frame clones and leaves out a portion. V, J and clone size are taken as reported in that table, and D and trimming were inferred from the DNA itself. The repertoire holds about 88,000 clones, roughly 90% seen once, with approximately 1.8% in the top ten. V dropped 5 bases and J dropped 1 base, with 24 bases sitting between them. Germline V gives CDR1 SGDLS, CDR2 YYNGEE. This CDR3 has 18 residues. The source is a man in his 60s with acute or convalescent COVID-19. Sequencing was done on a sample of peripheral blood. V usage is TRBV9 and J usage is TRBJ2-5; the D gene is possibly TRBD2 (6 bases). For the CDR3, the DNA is TGTGCCAGCAGAGAAAGGTCCGCCCGAGGAGGGTCCCAAGAGACCCAGTACTTC. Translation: CASRERSARGGSQETQYF. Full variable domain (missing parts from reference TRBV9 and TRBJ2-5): DSGVTQTPKHLITATGQRVTLRCSPRSGDLSVYWYQQSLDQGLQFLIQYYNGEERAKGNILERFSAQQFPDLHSELNLSSLELGDSALYFCASRERSARGGSQETQYFGPGTRLLVL.